A single sample is the source of the 12 T cell receptor beta chains below, sequenced in a study of blood T cells in healthy people across ages. The second PCR ran roughly 6 to 11 cycles with a sample-barcoded 5' primer and J-beta primers. TCRdb independently ran MiXCR on the 5' RACE reads; one entry per CDR3 protein. The sample consists of about 1.6 million distinct CDR3 sequences, about 35% of them appearing once. Sequencing input: blood. The receptors here all came from a woman younger than 45 in good health.

The V and J genes are TRBV7-9 and TRBJ2-5, with a possible D match to TRBD2 (6 bases). The CDR3 has 15 amino acids. Germline V gene lookup returns CDR1 SEHNR and CDR2 FQNEAQ (reference sequence). V was shortened by 5 bases and J by 3 bases, with 16 bases between the two germline ends. CDR3 sequence: CASSPTGREEETQYF. CDR3 coding DNA: TGTGCCAGCAGCCCGACGGGAAGGGAGGAAGAGACCCAGTACTTC.

This clonotype was counted between two and nine times. This chain links TRBV20-1 with TRBJ2-1; D not resolved. CDR1 and CDR2 from the germline V gene are DFQATT and SNEGSKA (reference sequence). The CDR3 has 13 residues. V was clipped by 6 bases and J by 2 bases, with 11 bases between them. The CDR3 bases are TGCAGTGCCGCGGCGTTCGCCTACAATGAGCAGTTCTTC. Translation gives CSAAAFAYNEQFF.

Worth noting for this clonotype: An end of the junction differs from the germline gene, which may be a read error. This rearrangement joins TRBV6-1 to TRBJ2-3; D may be TRBD1 (5 bases). The CDR3 spans 16 residues. CDR1 is MNHNS and CDR2 is SASEGT in the germline V gene. The chain's CDR3 is CASSEGIFHDTGTQYF. The CDR3 DNA follows: TGTGCCAGCAGTGAAGGGATTTTCCATGACACAGGTACGCAGTATTTT.

This clonotype turned up a few times. This rearrangement joins TRBV9 to TRBJ1-2; TRBD1 agrees at 10 bases. The germline CDR1 and CDR2 sequences are SGDLS and YYNGEE. The CDR3 length is 14 residues. The junction had 3 bases not matched to a gene; V was cut back by 3 bases and J by 4 bases. CDR3 nucleotides: TGTGCCAGCAGCGGTGGGACAGGGGCCTATGGCTACACCTTC. Its translation is CASSGGTGAYGYTF.

The gene calls are TRBV20-1 and TRBJ2-3, with TRBD2 identical over 11 bases. CDR1 is DFQATT and CDR2 is SNEGSKA in the germline V gene (reference sequence). V gave up 3 bases and J gave up 2 bases; unmatched junction bases: 4. This CDR3 has 15 residues. CDR3 in amino acids: CSARTSGTATDTQYF. The DNA of the CDR3 is TGCAGTGCTAGGACTAGCGGGACTGCCACAGATACGCAGTATTTT.

This chain links TRBV7-2 with TRBJ1-2, with a tentative D call TRBD1 (6 bases). Germline V gene data show CDR1 as SGHTA and CDR2 as FQGNSA. With 5 bases removed from V and 6 bases from J, the gap between germline ends came to 10 bases. There are 12 residues in the CDR3. The CDR3 nucleotides read TGTGCCAGCAGCCCGCGACAGGATGGCTACACCTTC. Encoded protein: CASSPRQDGYTF.

DNA for the CDR3: TGTGCCAGCAGGGGCACATCTAGCGGGAGGGACAATGAGCAGTTCTTC. Translation gives CASRGTSSGRDNEQFF. This chain connects TRBV28 to TRBJ2-1; TRBD2 matches 12 bases. With 6 bases clipped from V and 5 bases from J, the junction kept 8 bases outside the gene matches. Germline V gene lookup returns CDR1 MDHEN and CDR2 SYDVKM. CDR3 length: 16 residues.

The chain couples TRBV5-5 to TRBJ1-2; the D is unclear. The CDR3 is made up of 15 amino acids. Germline V gene data show CDR1 as SGHKS and CDR2 as YYEKEE (reference sequence). V lost 3 bases and J 4 bases, leaving 16 bases between the germline ends. The CDR3 spells CASSSSGQPSYGYTF. In nucleotides, the CDR3 is TGTGCCAGCAGCTCGAGCGGGCAACCGTCCTATGGCTACACCTTC.

The chain uses TRBV10-3 and TRBJ2-7; the D gene is possibly TRBD2 (5 bases). The ends were cut back, 10 bases at V and 3 bases at J, with 13 bases in the middle. Germline V gives CDR1 ENHRY, CDR2 SYGVKD. The CDR3 contains 12 residues. This CDR3 reads CATKLGGYEQYF. CDR3 sequence (DNA): TGTGCCACCAAACTCGGAGGCTACGAGCAGTACTTC.

This clonotype has just one count. The rearrangement uses TRBV28 and TRBJ1-1, with a weak D call TRBD1 (5 bases). Per the germline V gene, CDR1 is MDHEN and CDR2 is SYDVKM. The CDR3 is 17 residues long. With 4 bases removed from V and 3 bases from J, the gap between germline ends came to 21 bases. CDR3 nucleotide sequence: TGTGCCAGCAGTTACGGAGGGCAGGGAAAAAGGTACACTGAAGCTTTCTTT. This sequence encodes CASSYGGQGKRYTEAFF.

The chain has TRBV12-5 and TRBJ2-5, with TRBD2 as a possible D gene (6 bases). V lost 5 bases and J 12 bases, leaving 19 bases between the germline ends. This CDR3 comprises 13 residues. CDR1 and CDR2 from the germline V gene are LGHNT and FRNRAP. The CDR3 is CASGPNRDCRKYF. CDR3 DNA sequence: TGTGCTAGTGGTCCGAACCGGGACTGCCGGAAGTACTTC.

This clonotype was detected a few times. V is TRBV25-1 and J is TRBJ2-3, with 16 bases that match TRBD2. The CDR3 is 21 amino acids. Germline V gene data show CDR1 as MGHDK and CDR2 as SYGVNS. Trimming at V came to 3 bases and at J to 5 bases, leaving 17 bases not matched to a gene. The CDR3 is CASSDPPAGTSGRVEIDTQYF. CDR3 sequence (DNA): TGTGCCAGCAGTGACCCCCCGGCCGGGACTAGCGGGAGGGTCGAGATAGATACGCAGTATTTT.